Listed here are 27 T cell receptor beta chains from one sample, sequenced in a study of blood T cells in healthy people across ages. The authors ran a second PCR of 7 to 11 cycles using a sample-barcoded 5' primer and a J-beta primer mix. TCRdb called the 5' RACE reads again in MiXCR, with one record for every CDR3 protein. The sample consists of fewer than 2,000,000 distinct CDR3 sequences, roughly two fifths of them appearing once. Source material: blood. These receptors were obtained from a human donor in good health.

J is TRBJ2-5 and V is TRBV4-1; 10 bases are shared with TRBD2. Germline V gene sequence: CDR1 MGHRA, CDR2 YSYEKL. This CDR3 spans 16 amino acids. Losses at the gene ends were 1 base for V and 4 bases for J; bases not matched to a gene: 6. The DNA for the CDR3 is TGCGCCAGCAGCCAAGGAGCTAGCGGGGGAGTAGAGACCCAGTACTTC. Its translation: CASSQGASGGVETQYF.

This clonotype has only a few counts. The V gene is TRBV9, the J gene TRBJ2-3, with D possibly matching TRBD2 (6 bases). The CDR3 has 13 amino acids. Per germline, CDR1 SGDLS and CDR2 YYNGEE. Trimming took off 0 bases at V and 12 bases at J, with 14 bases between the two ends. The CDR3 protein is CASSVESAGTQYF. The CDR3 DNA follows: TGTGCCAGCAGCGTAGAAAGCGCCGGGACTCAGTATTTT.

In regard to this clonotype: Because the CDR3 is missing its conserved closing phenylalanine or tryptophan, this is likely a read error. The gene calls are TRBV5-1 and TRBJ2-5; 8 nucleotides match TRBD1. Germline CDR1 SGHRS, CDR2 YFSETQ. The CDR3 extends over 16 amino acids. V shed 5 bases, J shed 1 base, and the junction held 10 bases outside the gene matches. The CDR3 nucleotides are TGCGCCAGCAGGAGTGGCGACAGGGGCCCCCAAGAGACCCAGTACTTA. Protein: CASRSGDRGPQETQYL.

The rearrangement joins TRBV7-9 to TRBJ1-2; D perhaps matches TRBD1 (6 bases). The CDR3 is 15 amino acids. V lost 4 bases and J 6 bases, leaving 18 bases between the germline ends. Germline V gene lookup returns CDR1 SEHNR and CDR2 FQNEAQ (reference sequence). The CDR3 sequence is CASSYGRGGFNGYTF. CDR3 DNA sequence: TGTGCCAGCAGCTATGGCAGGGGAGGATTCAATGGCTACACCTTC.

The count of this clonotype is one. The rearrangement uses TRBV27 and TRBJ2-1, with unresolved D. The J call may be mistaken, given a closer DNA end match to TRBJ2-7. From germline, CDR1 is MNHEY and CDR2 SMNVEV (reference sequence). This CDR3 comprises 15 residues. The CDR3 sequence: CASSLAWALLDEQYF. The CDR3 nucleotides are TGTGCCAGCAGTTTAGCGTGGGCTTTGCTTGACGAGCAGTACTTC.

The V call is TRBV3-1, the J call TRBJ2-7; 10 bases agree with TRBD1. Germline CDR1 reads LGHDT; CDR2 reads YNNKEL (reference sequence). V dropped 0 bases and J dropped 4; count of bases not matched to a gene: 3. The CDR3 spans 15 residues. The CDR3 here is CASSQDLGQGYEQYF. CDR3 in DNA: TGTGCCAGCAGCCAAGATCTGGGACAGGGGTACGAGCAGTACTTC.

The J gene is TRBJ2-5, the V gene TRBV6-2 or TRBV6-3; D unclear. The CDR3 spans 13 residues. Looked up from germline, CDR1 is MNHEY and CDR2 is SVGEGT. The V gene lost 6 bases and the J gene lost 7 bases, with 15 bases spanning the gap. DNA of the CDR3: TGTGCCAGCAGCCCACTTCCCGACGGGACCCAGTACTTC. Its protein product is CASSPLPDGTQYF.

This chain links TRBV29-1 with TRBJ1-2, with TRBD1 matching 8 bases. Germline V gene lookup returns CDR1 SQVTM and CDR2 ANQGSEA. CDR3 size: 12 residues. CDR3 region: CTTGDRFYGYTF. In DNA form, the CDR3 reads TGCACAACAGGGGACAGGTTTTATGGCTACACCTTC.

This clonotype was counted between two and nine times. The CDR3 DNA reads TGCGCCAGCAGCGATGGGGGGGACAGCTCTGGGGCCAACGTCCTGACTTTC. Translated, it gives CASSDGGDSSGANVLTF. This rearrangement joins TRBV4-3 to TRBJ2-6; D may be TRBD1 or TRBD2 (7 bases each). The CDR3 consists of 17 residues. The germline CDR1 and CDR2 sequences are LGHNA and YSLEER. V shed 5 bases and J shed 0 bases, with 14 bases lying between them.

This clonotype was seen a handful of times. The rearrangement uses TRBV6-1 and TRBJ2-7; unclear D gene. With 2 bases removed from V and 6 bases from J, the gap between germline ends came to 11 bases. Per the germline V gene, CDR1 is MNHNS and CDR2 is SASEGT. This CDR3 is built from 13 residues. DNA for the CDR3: TGTGCCAGCAGTGAACTGAACTACGCCGAGCAGTACTTC. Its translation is CASSELNYAEQYF.

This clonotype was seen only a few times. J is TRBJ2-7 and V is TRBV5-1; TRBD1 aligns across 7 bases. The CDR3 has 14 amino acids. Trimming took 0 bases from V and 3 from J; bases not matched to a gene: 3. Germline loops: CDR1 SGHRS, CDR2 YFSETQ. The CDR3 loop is CASSLGGQVYEQYF. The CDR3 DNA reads TGCGCCAGCAGCTTGGGCGGACAGGTCTACGAGCAGTACTTC.

DNA of the CDR3: TGTGCCAGCAGCTTAAGTATCAACACAGGGGCAGACTATGGCTACACCTTC. Its protein product is CASSLSINTGADYGYTF. The chain uses TRBV7-9 and TRBJ1-2; 7 nucleotides agree with TRBD1. Germline assignment: CDR1 SEHNR and CDR2 FQNEAQ (reference sequence). J gave up 3 bases and V 2 bases, and 12 bases lay outside the gene matches. The CDR3 runs 17 residues.

The CDR3 DNA is TGCAGTGCTACCTTGCAGGGGGTGATCGACGAGCAGTTCTTC. This gives the protein CSATLQGVIDEQFF. The V and J genes are TRBV20-1 and TRBJ2-1, with TRBD1 matching 7 bases. V dropped 4 bases and J dropped 10; count of bases not matched to a gene: 13. Per germline, CDR1 DFQATT and CDR2 SNEGSKA (reference sequence). The CDR3 extends over 14 amino acids.

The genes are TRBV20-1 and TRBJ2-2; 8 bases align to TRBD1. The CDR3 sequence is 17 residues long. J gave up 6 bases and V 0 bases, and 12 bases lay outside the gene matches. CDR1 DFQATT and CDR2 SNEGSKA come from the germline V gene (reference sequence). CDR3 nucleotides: TGCAGTGCTAGAGATCCCCTCGGACAGGGTCGGGCCGGGGAGCTGTTTTTT. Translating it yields CSARDPLGQGRAGELFF.

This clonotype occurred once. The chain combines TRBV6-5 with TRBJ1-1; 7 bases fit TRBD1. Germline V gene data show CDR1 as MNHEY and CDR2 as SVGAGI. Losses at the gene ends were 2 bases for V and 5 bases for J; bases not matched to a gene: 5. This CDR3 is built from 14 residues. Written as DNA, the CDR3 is TGTGCCAGCAGTTACGCCAGGGGGGGGACTGAAGCTTTCTTT. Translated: CASSYARGGTEAFF.

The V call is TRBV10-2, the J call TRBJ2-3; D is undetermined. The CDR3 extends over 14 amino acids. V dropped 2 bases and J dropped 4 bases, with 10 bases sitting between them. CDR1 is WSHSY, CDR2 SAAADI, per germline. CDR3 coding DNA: TGCGCCAGCAGTGAGCCCCCGGCTGCAGATACGCAGTATTTT. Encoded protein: CASSEPPAADTQYF.

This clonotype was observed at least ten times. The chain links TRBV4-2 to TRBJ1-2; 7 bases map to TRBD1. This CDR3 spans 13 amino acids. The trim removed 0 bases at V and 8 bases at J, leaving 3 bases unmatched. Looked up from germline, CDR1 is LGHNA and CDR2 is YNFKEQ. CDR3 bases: TGTGCCAGCAGCCAAGATGGAGGGGGCGGCTACACCTTC. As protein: CASSQDGGGGYTF.

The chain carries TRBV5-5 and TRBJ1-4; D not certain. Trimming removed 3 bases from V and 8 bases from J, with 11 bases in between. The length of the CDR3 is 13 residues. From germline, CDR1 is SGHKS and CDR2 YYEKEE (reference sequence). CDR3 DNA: TGTGCCAGCAGCTCGCAACTTGGGGAAAAACTGTTTTTT. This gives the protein CASSSQLGEKLFF.

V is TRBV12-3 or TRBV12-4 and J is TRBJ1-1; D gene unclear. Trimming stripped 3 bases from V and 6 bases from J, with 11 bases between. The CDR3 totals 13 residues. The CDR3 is CASSFAVVAEAFF. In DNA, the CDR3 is TGTGCCAGCAGTTTCGCGGTTGTGGCTGAAGCTTTCTTT.

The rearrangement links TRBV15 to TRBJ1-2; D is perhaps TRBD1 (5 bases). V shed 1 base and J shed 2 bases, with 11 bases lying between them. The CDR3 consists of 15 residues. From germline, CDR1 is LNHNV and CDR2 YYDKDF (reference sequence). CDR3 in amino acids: CATSRGGRENYGYTF. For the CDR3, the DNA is TGTGCCACCAGCAGAGGGGGCAGGGAGAACTATGGCTACACCTTC.

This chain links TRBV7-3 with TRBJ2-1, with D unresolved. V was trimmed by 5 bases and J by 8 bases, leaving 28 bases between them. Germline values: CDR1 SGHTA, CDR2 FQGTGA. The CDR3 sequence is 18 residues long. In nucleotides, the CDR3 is TGTGCCAGCAGCCCGTTAAGGGTCGCCTCCTCCTTTGTCGATGAGCAGTTCTTC. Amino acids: CASSPLRVASSFVDEQFF.

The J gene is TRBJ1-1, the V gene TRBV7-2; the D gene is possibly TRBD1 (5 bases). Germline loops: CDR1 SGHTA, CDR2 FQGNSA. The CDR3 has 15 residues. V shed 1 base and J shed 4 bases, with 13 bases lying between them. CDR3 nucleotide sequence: TGTGCCAGCAGCTTAGTGGGAGGGGTTGCCACTGAAGCTTTCTTT. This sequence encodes CASSLVGGVATEAFF.

This CDR3 reads CASSQIGMYQETQYF. DNA of the CDR3: TGTGCCAGCAGCCAGATAGGGATGTACCAAGAGACCCAGTACTTC. The chain joins TRBV7-2 to TRBJ2-5; D remains unclear. Germline CDR1 reads SGHTA; CDR2 reads FQGNSA. Trimming cost V 5 bases and J 0 bases, with 13 bases left between them. This CDR3 region has 15 residues.

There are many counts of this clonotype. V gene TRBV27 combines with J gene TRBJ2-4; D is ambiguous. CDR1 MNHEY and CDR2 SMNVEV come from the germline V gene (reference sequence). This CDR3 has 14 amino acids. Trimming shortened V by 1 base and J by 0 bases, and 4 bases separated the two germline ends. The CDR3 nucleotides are TGTGCCAGCAGTTTATATGGAGCCAAAAACATTCAGTACTTC. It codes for CASSLYGAKNIQYF.

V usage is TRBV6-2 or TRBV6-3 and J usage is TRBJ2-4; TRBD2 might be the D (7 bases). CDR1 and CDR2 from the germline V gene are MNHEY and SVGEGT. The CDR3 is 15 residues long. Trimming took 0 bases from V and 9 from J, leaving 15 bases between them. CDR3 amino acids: CASSYSIGGPGIQYF. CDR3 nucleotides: TGTGCCAGCAGTTACTCAATCGGGGGGCCTGGCATTCAGTACTTC.

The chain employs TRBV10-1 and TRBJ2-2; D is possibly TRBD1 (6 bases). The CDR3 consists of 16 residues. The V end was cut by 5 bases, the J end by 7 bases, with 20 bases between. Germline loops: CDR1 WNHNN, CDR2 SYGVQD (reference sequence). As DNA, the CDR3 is TGCGCCAGCAGTCCCGGGACATGGAGTGGGGACGGGGAGCTGTTTTTT. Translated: CASSPGTWSGDGELFF.

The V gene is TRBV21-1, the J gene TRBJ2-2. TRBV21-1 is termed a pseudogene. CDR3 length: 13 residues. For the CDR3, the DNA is TGTGCCAGCAGCACGACCGTGTTCGGGGAGCTGTTTTTT. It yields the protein CASSTTVFGELFF.